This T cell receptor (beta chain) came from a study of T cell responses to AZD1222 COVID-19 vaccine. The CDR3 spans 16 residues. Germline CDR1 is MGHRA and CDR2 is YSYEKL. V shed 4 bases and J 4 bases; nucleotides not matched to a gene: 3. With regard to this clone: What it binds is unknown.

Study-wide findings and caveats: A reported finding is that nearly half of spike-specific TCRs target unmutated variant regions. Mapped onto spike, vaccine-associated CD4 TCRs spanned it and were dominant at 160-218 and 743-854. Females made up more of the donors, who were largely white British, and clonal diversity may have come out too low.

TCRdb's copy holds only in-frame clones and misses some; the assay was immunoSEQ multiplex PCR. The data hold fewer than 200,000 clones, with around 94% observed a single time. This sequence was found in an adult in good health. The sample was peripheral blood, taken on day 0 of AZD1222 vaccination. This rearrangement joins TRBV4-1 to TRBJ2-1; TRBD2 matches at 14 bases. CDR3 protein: CASSLGTSGGYNEQFF. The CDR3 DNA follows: TGCGCCAGCAGCCTAGGGACTAGCGGGGGATACAATGAGCAGTTCTTC.